The 10 T cell receptor beta chains presented below share a single source sample, sequenced in a study of blood T cell repertoires in COVID-19. Measured with immunoSEQ multiplex PCR; TCRdb has only the in-frame clones, and not every one. The sample contains roughly 100,000 clones, 65% to 90% of which appear only once. Input material: peripheral blood. These receptors were obtained from a man older than 75 with acute or convalescent COVID-19.

V and J are TRBV27 and TRBJ1-6, with TRBD1 matching over 9 bases. CDR3 length: 15 residues. The trim removed 5 bases at V and 3 bases at J, leaving 2 bases unmatched. Germline lookup yields CDR1 MNHEY and CDR2 SMNVEV (reference sequence). CDR3 sequence: CASSDRGIYNSPLHF. CDR3 nucleotide sequence: TGTGCCAGCAGTGACAGGGGGATCTATAATTCACCCCTCCACTTT.

The chain's CDR3 is CASSLVSGPGEKLFF. The DNA of the CDR3 is TGCGCCAGCAGCTTGGTTTCAGGTCCCGGCGAAAAACTGTTTTTT. This chain links TRBV5-1 with TRBJ1-4; D unresolved. In germline, CDR1 is SGHRS, CDR2 YFSETQ. Trimming took off 0 bases at V and 8 bases at J, with 14 bases between the two ends. This CDR3 comprises 15 residues. Filled out from reference TRBV5-1 and TRBJ1-4, the complete variable domain reads KAGVTQTPRYLIKTRGQQVTLSCSPISGHRSVSWYQQTPGQGLQFLFEYFSETQRNKGNFPGRFSGRQFSNSRSEMNVSTLELGDSALYLCASSLVSGPGEKLFFGSGTQLSVL.

The V gene is TRBV28, the J gene TRBJ2-1, with D maybe TRBD1 (6 bases). The V end was cut by 1 base, the J end by 7 bases, with 11 bases between. Germline CDR1 MDHEN, CDR2 SYDVKM. The CDR3 length is 14 residues. CDR3 nucleotide sequence: TGTGCCAGCAGTTTATTATCAGGGGATAATGAGCAGTTCTTC. This translates into CASSLLSGDNEQFF. Filled out from reference TRBV28 and TRBJ2-1, the complete variable domain reads DVKVTQSSRYLVKRTGEKVFLECVQDMDHENMFWYRQDPGLGLRLIYFSYDVKMKEKGDIPEGYSVSREKKERFSLILESASTNQTSMYLCASSLLSGDNEQFFGPGTRLTVL.

The chain is built from TRBV7-9 and TRBJ1-1; TRBD1 matches at 7 bases. Germline V gives CDR1 SEHNR, CDR2 FQNEAQ (reference sequence). The CDR3 runs 13 residues. With V trimmed by 3 bases and J by 4 bases, 2 bases remained unmatched. CDR3 residues: CASSFYRGTEAFF. The CDR3 DNA reads TGTGCCAGCAGCTTTTACAGGGGCACTGAAGCTTTCTTT.

This chain links TRBV4-1 with TRBJ1-6; weak D call: TRBD1 (6 bases). The CDR3 is made up of 15 amino acids. V gave up 1 base and J gave up 11 bases, with 15 bases separating them. The germline gives CDR1 MGHRA, CDR2 YSYEKL. The CDR3 region is CASSQAGTTGPPLHF. CDR3 coding DNA: TGCGCCAGCAGCCAAGCCGGGACAACCGGACCACCCCTCCACTTT.

The J gene is TRBJ2-7, the V gene TRBV5-1; 9 positions agree with TRBD1. Trimming removed 1 base from V and 6 bases from J; junction bases left unmatched: 5. Looked up from germline, CDR1 is SGHRS and CDR2 is YFSETQ. The CDR3 has 14 residues. The DNA for the CDR3 is TGCGCCAGCAGCTTGCGGGGACAGGGAGCCGAGCAGTACTTC. It codes for CASSLRGQGAEQYF.

The chain employs TRBV18 and TRBJ2-2; D is perhaps TRBD1 (6 bases). The V gene lost 4 bases and the J gene lost 6 bases, with 15 bases spanning the gap. The CDR3 has 15 residues. Germline CDR1 reads KGHSH; CDR2 reads LQKENI. The CDR3 DNA follows: TGTGCCAGCTCACGAACCGGGACACAATCCGGGGAGCTGTTTTTT. The encoded protein is CASSRTGTQSGELFF.

CDR3 DNA sequence: TGTGCCAGCAGCTCAACAGTGAACACTGAAGCTTTCTTT. It yields the protein CASSSTVNTEAFF. The chain uses TRBV5-8 and TRBJ1-1; D unclear. The V gene lost 3 bases and the J gene lost 0 bases, with 6 bases spanning the gap. This CDR3 contains 13 residues. Germline assignment: CDR1 SGHTS and CDR2 YDEGEE.

This clone appeared a few times. The chain uses TRBV7-9 and TRBJ1-6; D call uncertain. Germline CDR1 reads SEHNR; CDR2 reads FQNEAQ (reference sequence). This CDR3 spans 15 amino acids. The V and J ends lost 5 bases and 7 bases respectively, with 15 bases between them. The DNA for the CDR3 is TGTGCCAGCAGCCCCCGGACGGGAAGGAATTCACCCCTCCACTTT. Protein: CASSPRTGRNSPLHF.

The chain is built from TRBV25-1 and TRBJ2-6, with D uncertain. This CDR3 has 16 amino acids. CDR1 MGHDK and CDR2 SYGVNS come from the germline V gene. V was pared by 2 bases and J by 1 base, with 9 bases between. CDR3 in amino acids: CASSEKSGSGANVLTF. CDR3 nucleotides: TGTGCCAGCAGTGAAAAGTCGGGTTCTGGGGCCAACGTCCTGACTTTC.